A selection of T cell receptor beta chains follows, all from one sample in a study of PD-L1 blockade in urothelial cancer. Clones were sequenced by immunoSEQ multiplex PCR, and TCRdb holds only the in-frame ones, with some missing. The profile shows 45,000 to 60,000 clones, 88% of them singletons. The source was PBMCs, collected around atezolizumab (anti-PD-L1) treatment. These receptors came from a man in his sixties with urothelial cancer. Each CDR3 is given with its conserved first and last residue. The D gene is left open where the match is weak. Some rows mark clone size as missing; the rest say once, few, many or name a class of expanded clone.

d_call clone_size j_call v_call cdr3_nt cdr3_aa
TRBD1 once TRBJ1-1 TRBV30 TGTGCCAGAAACAGGGGTACTGAAGCTTTCTTT CARNRGTEAFF
. once TRBJ1-2 TRBV4-1 TGCGCCAGCAGCCAAGACAGGGGTGTGGTCTATGGCTACACCTTC CASSQDRGVVYGYTF
TRBD2 . TRBJ2-3 TRBV6-5 TGTGCCAGCAGAATAGCGGGGGACACAGATACGCAGTATTTT CASRIAGDTDTQYF
TRBD1 once TRBJ1-6 TRBV30 TGTGCCTGGAGTCGGACAGGGACGACGACACCCCTCCACTTT CAWSRTGTTTPLHF
TRBD1 . TRBJ1-2 TRBV27 TGTGCCAGCAGTGCGCGGATGACAGGGTCCTCCACTAACTATGGCTACACCTTC CASSARMTGSSTNYGYTF
. . TRBJ1-2 TRBV20-1 TGCAGTGCTAGTATGTATGGCTACACCTTC CSASMYGYTF
TRBD2 . TRBJ2-5 TRBV9 TGTGCCAGCAGCGCGATAGCGGGAGGGGGACAAGAGACCCAGTACTTC CASSAIAGGGQETQYF
. . TRBJ1-1 TRBV19 TGTGCCAGTAAAGACATGTTCATGAACACTGAAGCTTTCTTT CASKDMFMNTEAFF
TRBD1 . TRBJ2-1 TRBV7-8 TGTGCCAGCAGCTCGGACAGGGACAGGGAGCAGTTCTTC CASSSDRDREQFF
. . TRBJ2-6 TRBV6-1 TGTGCCAGCAGTGGTAAACAGTCTGGGGCCAACGTCCTGACTTTC CASSGKQSGANVLTF
TRBD1 . TRBJ2-7 TRBV19 TGTGCCAGTAGTATCGGTGGGACAGGGGTTTACGAGCAGTACTTC CASSIGGTGVYEQYF
TRBD1 . TRBJ2-6 TRBV7-6 TGTGCCAGCAGTCGACGGGACAGGGGGCCCGGGGCCAACGTCCTGACTTTC CASSRRDRGPGANVLTF
. . TRBJ1-5 TRBV27 TGTGCCACATCGGACTCTCGGGGCAATCAGCCCCAGCATTTT CATSDSRGNQPQHF
TRBD2 . TRBJ2-5 TRBV7-6 TGTGCCAGCAGCTTAACTAGCGGGGTGCAAGAGACCCAGTACTTC CASSLTSGVQETQYF
TRBD1 once TRBJ2-5 TRBV5-6 TGTGCCAGCAGCCCCGGACAGGGTAGACAAGAGACCCAGTACTTC CASSPGQGRQETQYF
TRBD1 . TRBJ2-7 TRBV6-5 TGTGCCAGCAGTTACTCGGACAGGGGGGGAAATTACGAGCAGTACTTC CASSYSDRGGNYEQYF
. . TRBJ1-3 TRBV19 TGTGCCAGTCAGCCGGGAACTCGTGGAAACACCATATATTTT CASQPGTRGNTIYF